This T cell receptor beta chain came from a study of chemoradiotherapy in HPV16-positive cancers. On the study more broadly: Candidate HPV-specific clones and shared TCR motifs came from a couple of HPV16-positive patients.

Clones were sequenced by immunoSEQ multiplex PCR, and TCRdb holds only the in-frame ones, with some missing. The sample lists about 32,000 clones; 88% were seen once. Notes on the study in general: Non-HPV-specific T cells did not expand in tumors during treatment, whereas candidate HPV-specific clones and E7-related motifs did. Functional assays defining HPV-specific T cells used only two HPV16-positive patients.

The CDR3 sequence is 15 residues long. Germline V lookup: CDR1 SGHVS, CDR2 FNYEAQ. Trimming took 5 bases from V and 4 from J, leaving 15 bases between them. With regard to this clone: Its antigen remains unidentified.

Samples were taken several times over chemoradiotherapy. The chain carries TRBV7-6 and TRBJ1-5, with D possibly being TRBD1 (5 bases). The source is a human donor with HPV-associated anogenital cancer. The sample in question was blood, obtained from a patient who underwent chemoradiotherapy. The CDR3 spells CASSPQGLGNQPQHF. For the CDR3, the DNA is TGTGCCAGCAGCCCCCAGGGACTGGGGAATCAGCCCCAGCATTTT.